The 17 T cell receptor beta chains below were found in one sample sequenced in a study of naive and memory T cell subsets. Both TRBC1 and TRBC2 were covered by a beta constant-region primer of two equimolar oligonucleotides. TCRdb re-called the UMI-ligation and nested PCR reads through MiXCR, storing one row per CDR3 protein. The data show 23,000 or so distinct CDR3 sequences, 8% to 13% seen once. Sequencing was done on a sample of central memory CD8+ T cells from blood. These receptors all come from a human donor in good health.

The chain has TRBV28 and TRBJ2-7, with a possible D match to TRBD1 (5 bases). The CDR3 is 13 residues long. Trimming stripped 5 bases from V and 4 bases from J, with 12 bases between. Germline CDR1 MDHEN, CDR2 SYDVKM. Here the CDR3 reads CASSGPQEYEQYF. CDR3 nucleotide sequence: TGTGCCAGCAGTGGACCACAGGAATACGAGCAGTACTTC.

This clonotype was counted at least ten times. The V and J genes are TRBV4-2 and TRBJ1-2, with TRBD1 identical over 9 bases. The V gene's germline CDR1 is LGHNA and CDR2 YNFKEQ. The ends lost 6 bases at V and 8 bases at J; junction bases unmatched: 7. This CDR3 region has 13 residues. DNA for the CDR3: TGTGCCAGCAGAACCGGGACAGGGCAAGGCTACACCTTC. Translated: CASRTGTGQGYTF.

At least ten counts were recorded for this clonotype. This chain links TRBV11-2 with TRBJ2-5, with D possibly TRBD2 on 6 matching bases. Germline V gene lookup returns CDR1 SGHAT and CDR2 FQNNGV. This CDR3 has 11 amino acids. Deletions cut 10 bases from V and 5 bases from J, with 11 bases between. The CDR3 reads CAIWAGETQYF. The CDR3 nucleotides read TGTGCCATATGGGCGGGGGAGACCCAGTACTTC.

The chain combines TRBV4-1 with TRBJ2-7; 7 bases align to TRBD1. The CDR3 runs to 14 residues. V gave up 1 base and J gave up 0 bases; unmatched junction bases: 0. Per germline, CDR1 MGHRA and CDR2 YSYEKL. CDR3 nucleotide sequence: TGCGCCAGCAGCCAAGGGGACAGCTCCTACGAGCAGTACTTC. As protein: CASSQGDSSYEQYF.

This clonotype was found a few times. This sequence joins TRBV25-1 and TRBJ2-7; D unclear. V was trimmed by 1 base and J by 4 bases, leaving 8 bases between them. This CDR3 has 13 residues. Per germline, CDR1 MGHDK and CDR2 SYGVNS. CDR3 coding DNA: TGTGCCAGCAGTGAATCTAGGGAATACGAGCAGTACTTC. This gives the protein CASSESREYEQYF.

This clonotype has at least ten counts. The chain links TRBV6-5 to TRBJ2-1; D may be TRBD2 (5 bases). V was shortened by 2 bases and J by 10 bases, with 9 bases between the two germline ends. The CDR3 is 12 residues long. CDR1 is MNHEY, CDR2 SVGAGI, per germline. The CDR3 nucleotides are TGTGCCAGCAGTTACGGCTCGGGGGAGCAGTTCTTC. Its translation: CASSYGSGEQFF.

Only a few counts were recorded for this clonotype. The gene calls are TRBV7-9 and TRBJ2-5; D possibly corresponds to TRBD2 (5 bases). Trimming shortened V by 5 bases and J by 1 base, and 11 bases separated the two germline ends. CDR1 is SEHNR and CDR2 is FQNEAQ in the germline V gene (reference sequence). This CDR3 spans 14 amino acids. The CDR3 region is CASSPGGFQETQYF. CDR3 coding DNA: TGTGCCAGCAGCCCCGGCGGGTTCCAAGAGACCCAGTACTTC.

The rearrangement joins TRBV4-3 to TRBJ2-1; D is ambiguous. Trimming stripped 0 bases from V and 0 bases from J, with 12 bases between. From germline, CDR1 is LGHNA and CDR2 YSLEER. The CDR3 is 17 amino acids. This CDR3 reads CASSQDRVSSSYNEQFF. CDR3 DNA sequence: TGCGCCAGCAGCCAAGATCGGGTGTCCAGCTCCTACAATGAGCAGTTCTTC.

This clonotype was found a few times. The rearrangement links TRBV2 to TRBJ2-7; maybe TRBD2 (6 bases). Germline values: CDR1 SNHLY, CDR2 FYNNEI. The V gene lost 7 bases and the J gene lost 2 bases, with 15 bases spanning the gap. The CDR3 consists of 14 residues. Here the CDR3 reads CASILRERTYEQYF. CDR3 DNA sequence: TGTGCCAGCATTCTTCGGGAGCGGACCTACGAGCAGTACTTC.

This clonotype has a count of ten or more. This chain links TRBV2 with TRBJ1-5; possible D gene TRBD1, 5 bases. This CDR3 region has 14 residues. The V end was cut by 6 bases, the J end by 1 base, with 10 bases between. Germline CDR1 reads SNHLY; CDR2 reads FYNNEI. CDR3 DNA: TGTGCCAGCAGCGCGGGACGGAGCAATCAGCCCCAGCATTTT. As protein: CASSAGRSNQPQHF.

This clonotype has only a few counts. This chain uses TRBV14 with TRBJ2-1; 9 positions agree with TRBD1. Trimming cost V 1 base and J 10 bases; bases outside gene matches: 5. CDR3 length equals 14 residues. The germline CDR1 and CDR2 sequences are SGHDN and FVKESK. Here the CDR3 DNA reads TGTGCCAGCAGCCAAGTGGGACAGGGAAACGAGCAGTTCTTC. Translation: CASSQVGQGNEQFF.

This clonotype was detected ten times or more. The chain joins TRBV12-3 or TRBV12-4 to TRBJ1-2; TRBD1 is a possible D gene (5 bases). Trimming removed 6 bases at V and 4 bases at J, with 9 bases between. The CDR3 runs to 12 residues. The CDR3 sequence is CASSDQGYGYTF. In DNA form, the CDR3 reads TGTGCCAGCAGCGACCAGGGCTATGGCTACACCTTC.

This clonotype was seen a few times. This sequence may be a read error, since a much larger clone differs from it by one base. The chain is built from TRBV19 and TRBJ1-5; the D is unclear. There are 13 residues in the CDR3. CDR1 and CDR2 (germline): LNHDA, SQIVND (reference sequence). CDR3 sequence: CASTPTSNKPQHF. CDR3 DNA sequence: TGTGCCAGTACTCCTACTAGCAATAAGCCCCAGCATTTT. Drawing the rest from reference TRBV19 and TRBJ1-5, the complete variable domain is DGGITQSPKYLFRKEGQNVTLSCEQNLNHDAMYWYRQDPGQGLRLIYYSQIVNDFQKGDIAEGYSVSREKKESFPLTVTSAQKNPTAFYLCASTPTSNKPQHFGDGTRLSIL.

This clonotype was seen repeatedly, ten times or more. This chain joins TRBV27 and TRBJ2-1, with D tentatively TRBD1 (5 bases). Germline CDR1 and CDR2: MNHEY and SMNVEV (reference sequence). The CDR3 is 12 residues long. Between the trimmed V and J ends, which lost 6 bases and 8 bases, there was a span of 11 bases. CDR3 sequence: CASSGRVDEQFF. The DNA of the CDR3 is TGTGCCAGCAGCGGCAGGGTCGATGAGCAGTTCTTC.

The chain carries TRBV10-2 and TRBJ2-1; D uncertain. The CDR3 contains 12 residues. The germline V and J ends were trimmed by 8 bases and 5 bases, with 10 bases remaining between them. Germline V gene data show CDR1 as WSHSY and CDR2 as SAAADI. CDR3 nucleotide sequence: TGCGCCAGCGGCCTCGCCAACAATGAGCAGTTCTTC. Translation gives CASGLANNEQFF.

V usage is TRBV6-1 and J usage is TRBJ1-5, with D unclear. Between the trimmed V and J ends, which lost 5 bases and 4 bases, there was a span of 9 bases. Germline V gene sequence: CDR1 MNHNS, CDR2 SASEGT. This CDR3 is 13 amino acids long. The CDR3 sequence: CASSFPGNQPQHF. The DNA of the CDR3 is TGTGCCAGCAGTTTTCCGGGGAATCAGCCCCAGCATTTT.

This clonotype occurred a few times. This rearrangement joins TRBV19 to TRBJ2-1; no reliable D call. Per the germline V gene, CDR1 is LNHDA and CDR2 is SQIVND (reference sequence). The CDR3 has 13 residues. V lost 6 bases and J lost 7, with 13 bases in between. The CDR3 DNA sequence: TGTGCCAGTAGCTTATATAGTCTAAATGAGCAGTTCTTC. As protein: CASSLYSLNEQFF.